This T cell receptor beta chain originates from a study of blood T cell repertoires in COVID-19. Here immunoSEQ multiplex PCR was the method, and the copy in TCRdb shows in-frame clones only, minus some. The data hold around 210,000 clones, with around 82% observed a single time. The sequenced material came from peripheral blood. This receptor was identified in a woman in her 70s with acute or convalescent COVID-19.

The DNA of the CDR3 is TGTGCCAGCAGTTTAGGGACAGGGGGCACTGAAGCTTTCTTT. Encoded protein: CASSLGTGGTEAFF. J is TRBJ1-1 and V is TRBV28, with 11 bases aligning to TRBD1. Looked up from germline, CDR1 is MDHEN and CDR2 is SYDVKM. Unmatched junction bases numbered 0, after V lost 2 bases and J lost 4 bases. This CDR3 is built from 14 residues.